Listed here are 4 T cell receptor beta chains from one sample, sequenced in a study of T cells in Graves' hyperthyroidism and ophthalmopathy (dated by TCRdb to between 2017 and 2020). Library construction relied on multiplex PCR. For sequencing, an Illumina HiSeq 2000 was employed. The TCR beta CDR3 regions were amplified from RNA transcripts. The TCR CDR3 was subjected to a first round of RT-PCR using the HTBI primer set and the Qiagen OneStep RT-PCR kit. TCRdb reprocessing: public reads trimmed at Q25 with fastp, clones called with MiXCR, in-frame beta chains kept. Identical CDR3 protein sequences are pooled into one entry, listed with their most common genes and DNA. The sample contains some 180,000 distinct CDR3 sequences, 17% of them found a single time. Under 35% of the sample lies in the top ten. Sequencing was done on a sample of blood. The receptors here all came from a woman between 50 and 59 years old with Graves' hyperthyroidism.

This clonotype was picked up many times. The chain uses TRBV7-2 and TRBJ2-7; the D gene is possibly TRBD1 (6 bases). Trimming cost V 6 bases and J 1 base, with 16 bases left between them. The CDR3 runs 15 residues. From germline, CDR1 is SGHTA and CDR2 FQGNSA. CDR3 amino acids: CASSTQGLGSYEQYF. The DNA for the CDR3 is TGTGCCAGCAGTACCCAGGGGTTAGGGTCCTACGAGCAGTACTTC.

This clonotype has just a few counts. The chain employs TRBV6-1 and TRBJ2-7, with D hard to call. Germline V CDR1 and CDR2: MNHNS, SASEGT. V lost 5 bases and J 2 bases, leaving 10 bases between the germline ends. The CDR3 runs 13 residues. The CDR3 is CASSYGQTYEQYF. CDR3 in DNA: TGTGCCAGCAGTTATGGGCAAACCTACGAGCAGTACTTC.

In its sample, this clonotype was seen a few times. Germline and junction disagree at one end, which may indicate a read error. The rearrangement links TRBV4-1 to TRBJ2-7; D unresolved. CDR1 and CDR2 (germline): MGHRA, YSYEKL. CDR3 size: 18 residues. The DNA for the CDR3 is TGCGCCAGCAACCAAGCGAGGCCGCAAAGACAATCTACCTACGAGCAGTACTTC. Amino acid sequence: CASNQARPQRQSTYEQYF.

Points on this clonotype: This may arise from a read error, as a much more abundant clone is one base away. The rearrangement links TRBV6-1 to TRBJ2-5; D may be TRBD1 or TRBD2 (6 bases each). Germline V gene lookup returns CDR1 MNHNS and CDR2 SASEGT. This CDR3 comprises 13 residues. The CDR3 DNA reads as TGTGCCAGCAGGACGGAGGGACAAGAGTCCCAGTACTTC. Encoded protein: CASRTEGQESQYF.